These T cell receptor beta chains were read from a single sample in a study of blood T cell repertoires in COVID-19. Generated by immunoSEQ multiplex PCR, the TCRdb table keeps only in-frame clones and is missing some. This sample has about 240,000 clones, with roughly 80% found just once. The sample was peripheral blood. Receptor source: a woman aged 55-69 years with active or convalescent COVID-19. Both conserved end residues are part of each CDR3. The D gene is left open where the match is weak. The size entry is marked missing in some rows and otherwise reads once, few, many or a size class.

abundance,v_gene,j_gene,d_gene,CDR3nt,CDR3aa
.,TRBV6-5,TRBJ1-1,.,TGTGCCAGCATAATGAACACTGAAGCTTTCTTT,CASIMNTEAFF
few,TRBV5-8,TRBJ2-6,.,TGTGCCACCCTACTTAGGGAGGCTGGGGCCAACGTCCTGACTTTC,CATLLREAGANVLTF
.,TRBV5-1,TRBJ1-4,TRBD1,TGCGCCAGCAGCGGCGGACAGGGGGCGGGTGAAAAACTGTTTTTT,CASSGGQGAGEKLFF
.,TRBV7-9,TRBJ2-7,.,TGTGCCAGCAGCCCGCCCTGGGGGGAGTCCTACGAGCAGTACTTC,CASSPPWGESYEQYF
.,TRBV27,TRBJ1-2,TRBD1,TGTGCCAGCAGTCCCAGTGGCAGGGGGGCTGAGGGCTACACCTTC,CASSPSGRGAEGYTF
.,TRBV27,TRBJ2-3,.,TGTGCCAGCAGTGCCCGGGCAGATACGCAGTATTTT,CASSARADTQYF
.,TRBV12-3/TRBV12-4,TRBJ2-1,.,TGTGCCAGTAGTAGGGGAAATGAGCAGTTCTTC,CASSRGNEQFF
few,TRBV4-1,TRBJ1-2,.,TGCGCCAGCAGCCAGAATACGCAGGGGTTGTTAACGTCATTCTATGGCTACACCTTC,CASSQNTQGLLTSFYGYTF
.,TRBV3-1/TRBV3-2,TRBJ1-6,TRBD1,TGTGCCAGCAGCCACAACGGACAGGGGTATTCACCCCTCCACTTT,CASSHNGQGYSPLHF
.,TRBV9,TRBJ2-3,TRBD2,TGTGCCAGCAGCGCAAACGGGGGGGCTTTGGATACGCAGTATTTT,CASSANGGALDTQYF
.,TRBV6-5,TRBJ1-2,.,TGTGCCAGCAGTCTATCCGGGACAACCTTATATGGCTACACCTTC,CASSLSGTTLYGYTF
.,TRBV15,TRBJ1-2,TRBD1,TGTGCCACCAGCTCTCGGACAGGGTTGGTTGGAAACTATGGCTACACCTTC,CATSSRTGLVGNYGYTF
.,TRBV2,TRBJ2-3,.,TGTGCCAGCAGACGCCGGGACTTACCCTCCGATACGCAGTATTTT,CASRRRDLPSDTQYF
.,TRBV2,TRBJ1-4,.,TGTGCCAGCATGTTACATGTTGGGGACAACTTGTTTTTT,CASMLHVGDNLFF
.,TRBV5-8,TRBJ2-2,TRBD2,TGTGCCAGCAGCTTGGAAGGGAGGGGCACCGGGGAGCTGTTTTTT,CASSLEGRGTGELFF
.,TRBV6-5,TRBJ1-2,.,TGTGCCAGCAGTTACTCGACGGGAAACTATGGCTACACCTTC,CASSYSTGNYGYTF
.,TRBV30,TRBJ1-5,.,TGTGCCTGGAGCCCTTCGGGGGGAAGGGATCAGCCCCAGCATTTT,CAWSPSGGRDQPQHF
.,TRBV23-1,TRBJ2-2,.,TGCGCCAGCAGTCAAGGTGGTCAACGGGGTTCGAGCACCGGGGAGCTGTTTTTT,CASSQGGQRGSSTGELFF
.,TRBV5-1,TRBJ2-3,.,TGCGCCAGCAGCATACAGGGAGGGACAGATACGCAGTATTTT,CASSIQGGTDTQYF
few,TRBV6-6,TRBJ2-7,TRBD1,TGTGCCAGCAGTTTGACAGGGCAATCCTGGGAGCAGTACTTC,CASSLTGQSWEQYF
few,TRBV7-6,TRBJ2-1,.,TGTGCCAGCAGCTTAGATATGAGGGCTGAGCAGTTCTTC,CASSLDMRAEQFF
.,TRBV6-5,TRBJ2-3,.,TGTGCCAGCAGTTTAAGGGGGGGGCCCGGAGATACGCAGTATTTT,CASSLRGGPGDTQYF
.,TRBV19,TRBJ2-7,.,TGTGCCAGTAGTCATAGACCGGGACACCCCCGAGGGCACGAGCAGTACTTC,CASSHRPGHPRGHEQYF
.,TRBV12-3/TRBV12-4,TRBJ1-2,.,TGTGCCAGCGAAGGGGGAGACTATGGCTACACCTTC,CASEGGDYGYTF
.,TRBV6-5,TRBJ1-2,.,TGTGCCAGCAGTTACTTAGGGGGTGGCTACACCTTC,CASSYLGGGYTF
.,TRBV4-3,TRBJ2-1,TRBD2,TGCGCCAGCAGCTCCCAACCGGGACTAGCCAACGGAGGGGAGCAGTTCTTC,CASSSQPGLANGGEQFF
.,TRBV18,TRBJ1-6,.,TGTGCCAGCTCACCTGACCCTTGGCCCTCAGTCGCGACGAGAGGGGGGGATTCACCCCTCCACTTT,CASSPDPWPSVATRGGDSPLHF
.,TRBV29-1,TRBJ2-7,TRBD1,TGCAGCGTTGAGTCGGCAGGGGGCAACGAGCAGTACTTC,CSVESAGGNEQYF
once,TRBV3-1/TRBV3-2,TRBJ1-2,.,TGTGCCAGCAGTACATCTGGCCGGAGGAACTATGGCTACACCTTC,CASSTSGRRNYGYTF
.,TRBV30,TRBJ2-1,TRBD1,TGTGCCTGGGGTGGACAGGGGAGGAAGTTCTTC,CAWGGQGRKFF
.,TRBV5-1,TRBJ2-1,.,TGCGCCAGCAGCTTGGTAGGGAGTAGACCTAATGAGCAGTTCTTC,CASSLVGSRPNEQFF
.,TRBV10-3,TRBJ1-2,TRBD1,TGTGCCATCAGTGAGGGACAGGGATGGGGCTACACCTTC,CAISEGQGWGYTF
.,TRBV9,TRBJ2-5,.,TGTGCCAGCAGCGTAGACGGCCAGGGGAAAGAGACCCAGTACTTC,CASSVDGQGKETQYF
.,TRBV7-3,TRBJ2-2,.,TGTGCCAGCGGAAGAGGCAGCACCGGGGAGCTGTTTTTT,CASGRGSTGELFF
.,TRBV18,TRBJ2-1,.,TGTGCCAGCTCACCTGGGGGGTACAATGAGCAGTTCTTC,CASSPGGYNEQFF
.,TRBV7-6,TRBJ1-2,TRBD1,TGTGCCAGCAGCTCTACCCCAGGGGGTCCCTATGGCTACACCTTC,CASSSTPGGPYGYTF
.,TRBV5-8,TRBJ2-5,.,TGTGCCAGCAGCTTGGCCGAAGACATCCAACAAGAGACCCAGTACTTC,CASSLAEDIQQETQYF
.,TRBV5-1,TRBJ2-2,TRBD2,TGCGCCAGCAGCTTGGCCCCTAGCGGGGGCACCGGGGAGCTGTTTTTT,CASSLAPSGGTGELFF
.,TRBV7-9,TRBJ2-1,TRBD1,TGTGCCAGCAGCCCGTACAGGGGTTCATTAGCGAATGAGCAGTTCTTC,CASSPYRGSLANEQFF
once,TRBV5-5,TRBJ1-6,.,TGTGCCAGCAGCTTCCAGGGCGCAGATAATTCACCCCTCCACTTT,CASSFQGADNSPLHF
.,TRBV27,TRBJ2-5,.,TGTGCCAGCAGTACCCTCCAGAGGGAGACCCAGTACTTC,CASSTLQRETQYF
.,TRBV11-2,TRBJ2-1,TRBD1,TGTGCCAGCAGCTTACTTTCCGGGACAGGGGTCTACAATGAGCAGTTCTTC,CASSLLSGTGVYNEQFF
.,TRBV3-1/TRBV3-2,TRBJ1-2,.,TGTGCCAGCAGCCAACTTCAGGGGATTGGCTACACCTTC,CASSQLQGIGYTF
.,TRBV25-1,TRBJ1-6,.,TGTGCCAGCAGTGGTACAGGGCAGCCACCCCTCCACTTT,CASSGTGQPPLHF
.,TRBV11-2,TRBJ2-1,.,TGTGCCAGCAGCTGGGGCAGGGGCTTTGGGGATGAGCAGTTCTTC,CASSWGRGFGDEQFF
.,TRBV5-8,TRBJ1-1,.,TGTGCCGGTGGTGGAGGGGTCTGGACTGAAGCTTTCTTT,CAGGGGVWTEAFF
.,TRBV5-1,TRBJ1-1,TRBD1,TGCGCCAGCAGCTTGTGGGGACAGGGGTCCTTTCCTGGAGCTTTCTTT,CASSLWGQGSFPGAFF
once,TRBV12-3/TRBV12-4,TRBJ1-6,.,TGTGCCAGCAGTTTTAGCGGGGATTCACCCCTCCACTTT,CASSFSGDSPLHF
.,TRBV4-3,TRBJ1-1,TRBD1,TGCGCCAGCAGCCAGGACAGGGAGAACGCTGAAGCTTTCTTT,CASSQDRENAEAFF
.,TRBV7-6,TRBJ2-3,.,TGTGCCAGCAGCCTGAGGTGGTCTAGCACAGATACGCAGTATTTT,CASSLRWSSTDTQYF
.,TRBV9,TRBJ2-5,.,TGTGCCAGCAGCGTAGGACCCAGGGCGGTGGGCCAAGAGACCCAGTACTTC,CASSVGPRAVGQETQYF
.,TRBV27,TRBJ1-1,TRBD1,TGTGCCAGCAGTTTATCGACAGGGGGCTGGACTGAAGCTTTCTTT,CASSLSTGGWTEAFF
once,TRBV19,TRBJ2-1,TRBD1,TGTGCCAGTAGCGGACAGGGGAACAATGAGCAGTTCTTC,CASSGQGNNEQFF
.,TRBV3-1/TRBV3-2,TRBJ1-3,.,TGTGCCAGCTCCTTTCGCGGGACGGGAAACACCATATATTTT,CASSFRGTGNTIYF
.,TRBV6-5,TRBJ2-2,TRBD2,TGTGCCAGCAGTTCCCGACTAGCGGCGAACACCGGGGAGCTGTTTTTT,CASSSRLAANTGELFF
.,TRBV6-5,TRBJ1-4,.,TGTGCCAGCAGTTACGAAAGGGGCGACGAAAAACTGTTTTTT,CASSYERGDEKLFF
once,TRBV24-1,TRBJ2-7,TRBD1,TGTGCCACCAGTGACTGGGACAGGGGATGGTACGAGCAGTACTTC,CATSDWDRGWYEQYF
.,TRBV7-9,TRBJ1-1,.,TGTGCCAGCAGCCGAGGTATGGACACTGAAGCTTTCTTT,CASSRGMDTEAFF